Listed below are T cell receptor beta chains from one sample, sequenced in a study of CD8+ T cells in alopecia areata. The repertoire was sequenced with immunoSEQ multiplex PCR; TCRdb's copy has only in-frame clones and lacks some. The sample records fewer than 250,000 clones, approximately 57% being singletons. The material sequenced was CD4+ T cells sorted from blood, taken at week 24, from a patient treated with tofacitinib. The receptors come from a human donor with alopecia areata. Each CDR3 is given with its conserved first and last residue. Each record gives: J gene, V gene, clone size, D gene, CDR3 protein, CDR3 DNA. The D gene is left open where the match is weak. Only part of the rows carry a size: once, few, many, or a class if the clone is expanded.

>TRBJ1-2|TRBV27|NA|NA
CASSLSGSGYGYTF
TGTGCCAGCAGTTTATCGGGTTCGGGGTATGGCTACACCTTC
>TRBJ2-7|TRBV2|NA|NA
CASSASGTYEQYF
TGTGCCAGCAGCGCTAGTGGGACCTACGAGCAGTACTTC
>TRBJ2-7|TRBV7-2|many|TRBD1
CASSPTGTGLYEQYF
TGTGCCAGCAGTCCGACGGGGACAGGGCTCTACGAGCAGTACTTC
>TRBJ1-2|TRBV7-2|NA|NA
CASSLSDNYGYTF
TGTGCCAGCAGCTTATCGGACAACTATGGCTACACCTTC
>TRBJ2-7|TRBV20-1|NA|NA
CSAGMNYEQYF
TGCAGTGCCGGGATGAACTACGAGCAGTACTTC
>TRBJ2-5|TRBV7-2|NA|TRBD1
CASSSGQHQETQYF
TGTGCCAGCAGCTCGGGACAGCACCAAGAGACCCAGTACTTC
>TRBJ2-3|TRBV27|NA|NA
CASSFQKRDTQYF
TGTGCCAGCAGTTTCCAGAAGCGGGATACGCAGTATTTT
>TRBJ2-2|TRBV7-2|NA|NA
CASSSGWNTGELFF
TGTGCCAGCAGCTCAGGATGGAACACCGGGGAGCTGTTTTTT
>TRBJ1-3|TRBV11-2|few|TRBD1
CASSLSRTGVSSGNTIYF
TGTGCCAGCAGCCTCTCCAGGACAGGGGTTAGCTCTGGAAACACCATATATTTT
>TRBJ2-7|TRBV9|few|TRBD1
CASSPGQNYEQYF
TGTGCCAGCAGCCCGGGACAGAACTACGAGCAGTACTTC
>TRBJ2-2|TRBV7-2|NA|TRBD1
CASSSRQGYTGELFF
TGTGCCAGCAGCTCCCGACAGGGGTACACCGGGGAGCTGTTTTTT
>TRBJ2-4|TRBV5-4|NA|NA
CASSHRRKNIQYF
TGTGCCAGCAGCCACAGGAGGAAAAACATTCAGTACTTC
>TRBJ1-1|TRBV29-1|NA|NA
CSVSLNTEAFF
TGCAGCGTTAGCCTGAACACTGAAGCTTTCTTT
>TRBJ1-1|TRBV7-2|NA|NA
CASSLALSRMNTEAFF
TGTGCCAGCAGCTTAGCGCTTTCCAGGATGAACACTGAAGCTTTCTTT
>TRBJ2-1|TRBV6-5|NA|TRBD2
CASMNYGGANEQFF
TGTGCCAGCATGAATTACGGGGGGGCCAATGAGCAGTTCTTC
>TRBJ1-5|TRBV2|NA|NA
CASRGDQPQHF
TGTGCCAGCCGGGGAGATCAGCCCCAGCATTTT
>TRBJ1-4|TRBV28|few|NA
CASKSGAREKLFF
TGTGCCAGCAAGTCGGGGGCTCGGGAAAAACTGTTTTTT
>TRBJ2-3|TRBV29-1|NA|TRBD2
CSVVRGGTDTQYF
TGCAGCGTTGTACGGGGGGGCACAGATACGCAGTATTTT
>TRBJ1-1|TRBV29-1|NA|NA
CSVVRQLNTEAFF
TGCAGCGTTGTTAGGCAGCTGAACACTGAAGCTTTCTTT
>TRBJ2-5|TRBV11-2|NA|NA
CASRDLKTQYF
TGTGCCAGCCGGGATCTCAAGACCCAGTACTTC
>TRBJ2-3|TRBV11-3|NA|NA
CASSKSTDTQYF
TGTGCCAGCAGCAAGTCCACAGATACGCAGTATTTT
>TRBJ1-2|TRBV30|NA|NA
CACRMDGYYGYTF
TGTGCCTGCAGAATGGACGGGTACTATGGCTACACCTTC
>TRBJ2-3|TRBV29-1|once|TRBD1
CSVEDRDRASDTQYF
TGCAGCGTTGAAGATAGGGACAGGGCATCAGATACGCAGTATTTT
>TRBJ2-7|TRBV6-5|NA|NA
CASSYSNGEQYF
TGTGCCAGCAGTTACTCGAATGGCGAGCAGTACTTC
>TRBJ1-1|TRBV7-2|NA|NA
CASTAEGEAFF
TGTGCCAGCACCGCTGAGGGTGAAGCTTTCTTT
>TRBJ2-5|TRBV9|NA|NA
CASSVASGYQDTQYF
TGTGCCAGCAGCGTAGCTTCCGGCTACCAAGACACCCAGTACTTC
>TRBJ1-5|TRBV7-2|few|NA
CASSLAPLASNQPQHF
TGTGCCAGCAGCTTAGCCCCATTGGCTAGCAATCAGCCCCAGCATTTT
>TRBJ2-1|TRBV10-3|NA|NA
CAISESAGYYNEQFF
TGTGCCATCAGTGAGTCGGCGGGGTACTACAATGAGCAGTTCTTC
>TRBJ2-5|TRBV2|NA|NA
CASSDLETQYF
TGTGCCAGCAGTGATCTCGAGACCCAGTACTTC
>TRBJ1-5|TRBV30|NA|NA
CAWSVGGPQPQHF
TGTGCCTGGAGTGTGGGTGGTCCTCAGCCCCAGCATTTT
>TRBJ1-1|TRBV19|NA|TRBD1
CASSKTGPTEAFF
TGTGCCAGTAGTAAGACAGGGCCCACTGAAGCTTTCTTT
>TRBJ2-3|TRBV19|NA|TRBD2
CASTYIGGGTDTQYF
TGTGCCAGTACCTATATTGGGGGGGGCACAGATACGCAGTATTTT
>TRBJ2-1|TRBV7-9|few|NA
CASSLVQASRNEQFF
TGTGCCAGCAGCTTGGTACAGGCTTCGAGGAATGAGCAGTTCTTC
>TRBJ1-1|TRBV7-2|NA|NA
CASSGTVNTEAFF
TGTGCCAGCAGCGGTACAGTGAACACTGAAGCTTTCTTT
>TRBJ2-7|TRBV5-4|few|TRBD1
CASSRIGTGPGEQYF
TGTGCCAGCAGCCGAATCGGGACAGGCCCGGGGGAGCAGTACTTC
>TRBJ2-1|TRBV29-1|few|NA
CSVEGIRVYNEQFF
TGCAGCGTTGAAGGAATTAGGGTTTACAATGAGCAGTTCTTC
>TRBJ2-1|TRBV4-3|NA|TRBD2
CASSPSLATYWEGEQFF
TGCGCCAGCAGCCCGTCGTTAGCTACCTATTGGGAGGGTGAGCAGTTCTTC
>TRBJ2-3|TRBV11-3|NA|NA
CASSLRGPAMDTQYF
TGTGCCAGCAGCTTAAGGGGACCAGCGATGGATACGCAGTATTTT
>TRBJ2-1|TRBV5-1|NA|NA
CASSLDRDGSQFF
TGCGCCAGCAGCTTGGACAGGGACGGTTCGCAGTTCTTC
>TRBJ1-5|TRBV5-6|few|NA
CASSGGHSNQPQHF
TGTGCCAGCAGCGGGGGCCATAGCAATCAGCCCCAGCATTTT
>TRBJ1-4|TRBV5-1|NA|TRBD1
CASSLGQGNEKLFF
TGCGCCAGCAGCTTGGGACAGGGGAATGAAAAACTGTTTTTT
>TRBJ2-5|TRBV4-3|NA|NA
CASSQGSSETQYF
TGCGCCAGCAGCCAAGGGTCTTCGGAGACCCAGTACTTC
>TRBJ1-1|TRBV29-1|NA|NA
CSVHGQPLNTEAFF
TGCAGCGTCCACGGGCAGCCACTGAACACTGAAGCTTTCTTT
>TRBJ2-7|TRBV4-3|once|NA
CASSQEGRGSYEQYF
TGCGCCAGCAGCCAAGAGGGCAGGGGATCCTACGAGCAGTACTTC
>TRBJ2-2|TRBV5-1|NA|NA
CASRPTGTDTGELFF
TGCGCCAGCAGGCCAACCGGGACCGACACCGGGGAGCTGTTTTTT